A single sample gave rise to the 25 T cell receptor beta chains below, sequenced in a study of multiple sclerosis patients with progressive multifocal leukoencephalopathy. Clones were sequenced by immunoSEQ multiplex PCR, and TCRdb holds only the in-frame ones, with some missing. The repertoire has fewer than 40,000 clones, roughly 89% of them found once; the top ten carry less than 7.5%. Time point noted: time of PML onset. This specimen consisted of PBMCs, obtained from a patient treated with natalizumab. These receptors all stem from a middle-aged woman with progressive multifocal leukoencephalopathy.

The table lists this clone with a count of one. The CDR3 nucleotides read TGTGCCAGCTCCACAGGGCGCAGCTCCTACGAGCAGTACTTC. The encoded protein is CASSTGRSSYEQYF. This rearrangement joins TRBV18 to TRBJ2-5; D is perhaps TRBD1 (6 bases). TRBJ2-7 explains the end of the DNA better; the J call may be wrong. The CDR3 sequence is 14 residues long. Germline CDR1 reads KGHSH; CDR2 reads LQKENI.

The chain couples TRBV7-9 to TRBJ2-7; possible D gene TRBD2, 5 bases. Germline CDR1 reads SEHNR; CDR2 reads FQNEAQ (reference sequence). V lost 4 bases to trimming and J lost 2 bases, with 12 bases between them. The CDR3 is 14 amino acids. The CDR3 here is CASSSSGNPYEQYF. CDR3 DNA sequence: TGTGCCAGCAGCTCGTCCGGGAACCCCTACGAGCAGTACTTC.

The genes are TRBV30 and TRBJ1-5; 10 bases match TRBD1. This CDR3 spans 15 amino acids. V was clipped by 1 base and J by 6 bases; unmatched bases: 6. Germline CDR1 GTSNPN, CDR2 SVGIG (reference sequence). The CDR3 DNA follows: TGTGCCTGGAGTGGACAGGGGGCTTTAGGTCAGCCCCAGCATTTT. This codes for CAWSGQGALGQPQHF.

This clone came up once. The rearrangement uses TRBV19 and TRBJ2-4; 12 nucleotides agree with TRBD2. V shed 4 bases and J 3 bases; nucleotides not matched to a gene: 10. Germline CDR1 reads LNHDA; CDR2 reads SQIVND (reference sequence). The CDR3 contains 18 residues. CDR3 sequence: CASSTGTSGLEVKNIQYF. CDR3 sequence (DNA): TGTGCCAGTAGTACCGGGACTAGCGGGTTAGAGGTCAAAAACATTCAGTACTTC.

This sequence joins TRBV28 and TRBJ2-5, with D tentatively TRBD2 (6 bases). The V and J ends lost 7 bases and 5 bases respectively, with 17 bases between them. CDR3 size: 14 residues. Germline V gene sequence: CDR1 MDHEN, CDR2 SYDVKM. Here the CDR3 reads CASTLPGVAETQYF. Here the CDR3 DNA reads TGTGCCAGCACCCTACCGGGAGTGGCCGAGACCCAGTACTTC.

V gene TRBV19 combines with J gene TRBJ1-3, with TRBD1 as a possible D gene (6 bases). Trimming cost V 4 bases and J 2 bases, with 12 bases left between them. CDR1 and CDR2 (germline): LNHDA, SQIVND (reference sequence). The CDR3 loop spans 15 amino acids. CDR3 bases: TGTGCCAGTAGTACAGGACAGACTGCTGGAAACACCATATATTTT. Translating it yields CASSTGQTAGNTIYF.

The chain recombines TRBV6-1 with TRBJ1-5; D perhaps matches TRBD1 (5 bases). The germline gives CDR1 MNHNS, CDR2 SASEGT. This CDR3 comprises 18 residues. V was trimmed by 0 bases and J by 0 bases, leaving 15 bases between them. CDR3 sequence reads: CASSEARVDNYSNQPQHF. CDR3 sequence (DNA): TGTGCCAGCAGTGAAGCCAGGGTGGACAATTATAGCAATCAGCCCCAGCATTTT.

CDR3 nucleotides: TGCAGCGTTGAAGGGACAGGGGTCTCCTACAATGAGCAGTTCTTC. The encoded protein is CSVEGTGVSYNEQFF. The chain uses TRBV29-1 and TRBJ2-1, with TRBD1 matching over 9 bases. CDR3 length: 15 residues. The germline V gene encodes CDR1 SQVTM and CDR2 ANQGSEA. Losses at the gene ends were 1 base for V and 0 bases for J; bases not matched to a gene: 1.

This sequence joins TRBV5-1 and TRBJ1-2; the D is unclear. CDR3 length: 14 amino acids. Germline V gene lookup returns CDR1 SGHRS and CDR2 YFSETQ. Between the trimmed V and J ends, which lost 2 bases and 1 base, there was a span of 9 bases. The CDR3 DNA sequence: TGCGCCAGCAGCTTTCAGGAAATTAACTATGGCTACACCTTC. The encoded protein is CASSFQEINYGYTF.

A single count supports this clone. The chain has TRBV6-1 and TRBJ1-2; 8 bases match TRBD1. This CDR3 has 15 residues. Germline loops: CDR1 MNHNS, CDR2 SASEGT. Losses at the gene ends were 4 bases for V and 4 bases for J; bases not matched to a gene: 8. CDR3 amino acids: CASSVDSGTGYGYTF. CDR3 DNA: TGTGCCAGCAGTGTTGATTCCGGGACAGGCTATGGCTACACCTTC.

This clone was seen once. The gene calls are TRBV6-1 and TRBJ2-5, with 7 positions matching TRBD1. The J call is uncertain, as TRBJ2-7 better fits the DNA end. The CDR3 runs to 14 residues. Germline CDR1 reads MNHNS; CDR2 reads SASEGT. CDR3 amino acids: CASSRQGPYYEQYF. The CDR3 DNA is TGTGCCAGCAGCAGACAGGGACCTTACTACGAGCAGTACTTC.

The V and J genes are TRBV6-1 and TRBJ1-5; D remains ambiguous. Trimming removed 0 bases from V and 8 bases from J, with 5 bases in between. CDR3 length: 12 amino acids. Germline V CDR1 and CDR2: MNHNS, SASEGT. The CDR3 loop reads CASSEAVEPQHF. The CDR3, as DNA: TGTGCCAGCAGTGAAGCGGTCGAGCCCCAGCATTTT.

The V gene is TRBV5-4, the J gene TRBJ1-1, with no clear D. CDR3 length: 13 amino acids. The V end was cut by 2 bases, the J end by 0 bases, with 5 bases between. The germline gives CDR1 SGHNT, CDR2 YYREEE (reference sequence). CDR3 DNA: TGTGCCAGCAGCTTCGCCGTGAACACTGAAGCTTTCTTT. Its translation is CASSFAVNTEAFF.

The table lists this clone with a count of one. The chain employs TRBV19 and TRBJ2-3; D might be TRBD1 (5 bases). Germline loops: CDR1 LNHDA, CDR2 SQIVND (reference sequence). V lost 2 bases to trimming and J lost 4 bases, with 13 bases between them. The length of the CDR3 is 15 residues. CDR3 DNA: TGTGCCAGTAGTATACACAGGCGGAAGGCAGATACGCAGTATTTT. Protein sequence: CASSIHRRKADTQYF. Full variable domain (rest looked up from reference TRBV19 and TRBJ2-3): DGGITQSPKYLFRKEGQNVTLSCEQNLNHDAMYWYRQDPGQGLRLIYYSQIVNDFQKGDIAEGYSVSREKKESFPLTVTSAQKNPTAFYLCASSIHRRKADTQYFGPGTRLTVL.

The chain couples TRBV4-2 to TRBJ1-4; D perhaps matches TRBD1 (6 bases). The CDR3 is made up of 16 amino acids. V was pared by 4 bases and J by 0 bases, with 12 bases between. Germline V gene data show CDR1 as LGHNA and CDR2 as YNFKEQ. CDR3 DNA sequence: TGTGCCAGCAGCCGAACGACAGGTACAACTAATGAAAAACTGTTTTTT. Protein: CASSRTTGTTNEKLFF.

V gene TRBV7-2 combines with J gene TRBJ2-4; 9 bases map to TRBD1. This CDR3 spans 18 amino acids. Germline V lookup: CDR1 SGHTA, CDR2 FQGNSA. V shed 1 base, J shed 0 bases, and the junction held 7 bases outside the gene matches. Written as DNA, the CDR3 is TGTGCCAGCAGCTTAGTGGGAGGGACAGGGATAGCCAAAAACATTCAGTACTTC. Translated, it gives CASSLVGGTGIAKNIQYF.

The CDR3 is CASSDGSGPGELFF. The CDR3 bases are TGTGCCAGCAGTGACGGTTCGGGGCCCGGGGAGCTGTTTTTT. V gene TRBV6-4 combines with J gene TRBJ2-2; either TRBD1 or TRBD2 may supply D (5 bases each). This CDR3 spans 14 amino acids. The germline gives CDR1 MRHNA, CDR2 SNTAGT. The V and J ends lost 2 bases and 6 bases respectively, with 10 bases between them.

The chain uses TRBV28 and TRBJ2-7; D remains ambiguous. This CDR3 has 12 residues. V was clipped by 3 bases and J by 3 bases, with 6 bases between them. CDR1 is MDHEN and CDR2 is SYDVKM in the germline V gene. The CDR3 DNA follows: TGTGCCAGCAGTTTCCTTAACTACGAGCAGTACTTC. Its protein product is CASSFLNYEQYF.

This chain links TRBV30 with TRBJ1-1; no firm D call. In germline, CDR1 is GTSNPN, CDR2 SVGIG (reference sequence). The V gene lost 4 bases and the J gene lost 0 bases, with 18 bases spanning the gap. The CDR3 extends over 16 amino acids. In DNA form, the CDR3 reads TGTGCCTGGACTAGAAAGGGTCGGGCCCTGAACACTGAAGCTTTCTTT. Protein: CAWTRKGRALNTEAFF.

In its sample, this clone was seen once. V usage is TRBV5-1 and J usage is TRBJ2-1; D uncertain. V was pared by 0 bases and J by 3 bases, with 10 bases between. This CDR3 has 15 residues. Germline CDR1 SGHRS, CDR2 YFSETQ. For the CDR3, the DNA is TGCGCCAGCAGCTTGGGGCCGGGCTTCTACAATGAGCAGTTCTTC. Translating it yields CASSLGPGFYNEQFF. Together with reference TRBV5-1 and TRBJ2-1, the CDR3 gives the full variable domain: KAGVTQTPRYLIKTRGQQVTLSCSPISGHRSVSWYQQTPGQGLQFLFEYFSETQRNKGNFPGRFSGRQFSNSRSEMNVSTLELGDSALYLCASSLGPGFYNEQFFGPGTRLTVL.

The chain is built from TRBV5-4 and TRBJ1-4; D not certain. Trimming took off 2 bases at V and 7 bases at J, with 15 bases between the two ends. Germline CDR1 and CDR2: SGHNT and YYREEE (reference sequence). The CDR3 runs to 15 residues. CDR3 nucleotide sequence: TGTGCCAGCAGCTTCATGGGTGGCGGGAGTGAAAAACTGTTTTTT. It specifies CASSFMGGGSEKLFF.

This rearrangement joins TRBV4-3 to TRBJ2-7, with TRBD1 matching over 7 bases. V lost 0 bases and J lost 2; bases outside the gene matches: 4. The germline CDR1 and CDR2 sequences are LGHNA and YSLEER. The CDR3 is 15 amino acids. Written as DNA, the CDR3 is TGCGCCAGCAGCCAAGATAGGACAGGACCCTACGAGCAGTACTTC. This sequence encodes CASSQDRTGPYEQYF.

This rearrangement joins TRBV5-1 to TRBJ2-1; tentatively, D is TRBD2 (5 bases). The V end lost 1 base, the J end lost 10 bases, and 9 bases lay between the germline ends. The germline V gene has CDR1 SGHRS and CDR2 YFSETQ. This CDR3 has 12 amino acids. This CDR3 is CASSLREREQFF. Written as DNA, the CDR3 is TGCGCCAGCAGCTTGAGGGAGAGGGAGCAGTTCTTC.

This chain uses TRBV18 with TRBJ1-3, with 10 bases aligning to TRBD1. J gave up 2 bases and V 3 bases, and 7 bases lay outside the gene matches. Germline V gene lookup returns CDR1 KGHSH and CDR2 LQKENI. The CDR3 has 17 amino acids. The CDR3 region has the DNA TGTGCCAGCTCACCGTCCCGACAGGGGGCTACTGGAAACACCATATATTTT. This translates into CASSPSRQGATGNTIYF. Full variable domain (outside the CDR3, taken from reference TRBV18 and TRBJ1-3): NAGVMQNPRHLVRRRGQEARLRCSPMKGHSHVYWYRQLPEEGLKFMVYLQKENIIDESGMPKERFSAEFPKEGPSILRIQQVVRGDSAAYFCASSPSRQGATGNTIYFGEGSWLTVV.

This chain connects TRBV6-6 to TRBJ2-5; 11 nucleotides match TRBD2. The J segment lost 4 bases and the V segment lost 7 bases, leaving 5 bases of the junction unmatched. This CDR3 region has 14 residues. The germline CDR1 and CDR2 sequences are MNHNY and SVGAGI (reference sequence). CDR3 sequence: CASTPSGGSETQYF. In DNA, the CDR3 is TGTGCCAGCACCCCTAGCGGGGGGTCAGAGACCCAGTACTTC.